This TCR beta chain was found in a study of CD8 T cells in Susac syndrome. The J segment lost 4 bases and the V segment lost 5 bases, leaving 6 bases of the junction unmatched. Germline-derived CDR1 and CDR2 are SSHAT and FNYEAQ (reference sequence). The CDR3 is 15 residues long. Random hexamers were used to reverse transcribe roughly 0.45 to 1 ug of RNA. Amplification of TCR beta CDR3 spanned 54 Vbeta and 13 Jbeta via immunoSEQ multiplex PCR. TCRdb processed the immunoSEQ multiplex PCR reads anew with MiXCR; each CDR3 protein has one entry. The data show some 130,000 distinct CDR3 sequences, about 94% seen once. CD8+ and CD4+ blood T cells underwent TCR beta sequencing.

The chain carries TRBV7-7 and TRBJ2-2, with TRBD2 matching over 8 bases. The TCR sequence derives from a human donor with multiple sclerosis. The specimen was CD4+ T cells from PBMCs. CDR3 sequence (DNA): TGTGCCAGCAGCCGTCACGGGACTAGCACCGGGGAGCTGTTTTTT. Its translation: CASSRHGTSTGELFF.